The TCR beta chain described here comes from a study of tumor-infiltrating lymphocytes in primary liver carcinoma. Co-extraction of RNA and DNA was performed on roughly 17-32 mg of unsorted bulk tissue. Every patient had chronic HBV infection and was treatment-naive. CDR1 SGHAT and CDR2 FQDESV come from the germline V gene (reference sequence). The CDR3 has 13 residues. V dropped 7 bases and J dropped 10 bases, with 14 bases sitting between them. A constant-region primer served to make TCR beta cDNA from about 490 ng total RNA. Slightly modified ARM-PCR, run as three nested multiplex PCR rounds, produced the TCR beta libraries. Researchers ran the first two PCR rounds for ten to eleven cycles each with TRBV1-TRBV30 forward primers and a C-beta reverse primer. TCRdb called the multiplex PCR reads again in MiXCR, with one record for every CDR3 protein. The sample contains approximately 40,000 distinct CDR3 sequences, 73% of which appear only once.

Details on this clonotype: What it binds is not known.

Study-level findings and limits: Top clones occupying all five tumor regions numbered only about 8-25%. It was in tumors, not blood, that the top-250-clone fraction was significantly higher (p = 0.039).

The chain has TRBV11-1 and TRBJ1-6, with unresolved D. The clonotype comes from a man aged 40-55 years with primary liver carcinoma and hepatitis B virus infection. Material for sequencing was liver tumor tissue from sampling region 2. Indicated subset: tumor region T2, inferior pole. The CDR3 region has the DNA TGTGCCAGCAACCGGATACTGGTCTCACCCCTCCACTTT. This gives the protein CASNRILVSPLHF. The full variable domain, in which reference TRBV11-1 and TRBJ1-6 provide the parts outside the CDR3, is EAEVAQSPRYKITEKSQAVAFWCDPISGHATLYWYRQILGQGPELLVQFQDESVVDDSQLPKDRFSAERLKGVDSTLKIQPAELGDSAMYLCASNRILVSPLHFGNGTRLTVT.